This T cell receptor (beta chain) was sequenced for a study of blood T cells in healthy people across ages. Study outcomes and limitations: Diversity was higher, and naive CD4+ cells more numerous, in long-lived donors than in aged donors.

Donation came from healthy Caucasian individuals in Russia who were aged about 6 to 95. Primers used in a second PCR of roughly 7 to 12 cycles were a sample-barcoded 5' primer and a J-beta primer mix. Via MiXCR, TCRdb re-called the 5' RACE reads, giving one row per CDR3 protein. The sample has 850,000 to 1,300,000 distinct CDR3 sequences, 45% seen once. This clonotype was counted a few times. Its specificity is unknown. The sample consisted of blood. The source of this sequence is a woman aged 55-70 years in good health.

CDR3 nucleotide sequence: TGCAGTGCTAGAGACCCGACTAGCCCGAATGAGCAGTTCTTC. Its protein product is CSARDPTSPNEQFF. The chain joins TRBV20-1 to TRBJ2-1, with 7 bases lining up with TRBD2. With 0 bases clipped from V and 7 bases from J, the junction kept 6 bases outside the gene matches. Germline CDR1 DFQATT, CDR2 SNEGSKA (reference sequence). The CDR3 is made up of 14 amino acids.